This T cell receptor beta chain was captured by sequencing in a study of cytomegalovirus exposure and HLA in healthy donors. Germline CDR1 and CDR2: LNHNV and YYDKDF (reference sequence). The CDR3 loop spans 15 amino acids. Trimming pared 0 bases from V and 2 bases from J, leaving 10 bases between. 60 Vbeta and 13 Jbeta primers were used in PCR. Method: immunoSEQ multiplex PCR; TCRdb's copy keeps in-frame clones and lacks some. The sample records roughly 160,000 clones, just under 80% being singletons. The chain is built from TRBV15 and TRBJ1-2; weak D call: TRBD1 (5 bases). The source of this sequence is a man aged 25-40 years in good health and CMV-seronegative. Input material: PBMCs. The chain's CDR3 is CATSRDRGVNYGYTF. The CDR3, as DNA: TGTGCCACCAGCAGAGATCGGGGGGTCAACTATGGCTACACCTTC.